This T cell receptor (beta chain) is drawn from a study of blood T cell repertoires in COVID-19. The wider study: The United States, Italy and Spain provided the acute and convalescent COVID-19 samples.

Germline trimming cut 4 bases from V and 6 bases from J; bases unmatched to any gene: 12. CDR1 LGHNA and CDR2 YNFKEQ come from the germline V gene. The CDR3 runs 16 residues. TCRdb's table, derived via immunoSEQ multiplex PCR, lists solely in-frame clones and lacks some. The sample holds fewer than 350,000 clones, about 85% seen once. Those enrolled, adults aged roughly 18 to 90 years, came from about two dozen US areas. In Cohort 3, a recovered donor had either two negative PCRs, clearance, or symptom resolution. The J gene is TRBJ2-3, the V gene TRBV4-2, with TRBD2 matching over 8 bases. Sample: PBMCs or T cells enriched from blood (not recorded which). The sequence was obtained from a woman aged 45-65 years who had recovered from COVID-19. CDR3 DNA: TGTGCCAGCAGCCCGAGCGGTAGCGGGATTGCGGATACGCAGTATTTT. Protein sequence: CASSPSGSGIADTQYF.